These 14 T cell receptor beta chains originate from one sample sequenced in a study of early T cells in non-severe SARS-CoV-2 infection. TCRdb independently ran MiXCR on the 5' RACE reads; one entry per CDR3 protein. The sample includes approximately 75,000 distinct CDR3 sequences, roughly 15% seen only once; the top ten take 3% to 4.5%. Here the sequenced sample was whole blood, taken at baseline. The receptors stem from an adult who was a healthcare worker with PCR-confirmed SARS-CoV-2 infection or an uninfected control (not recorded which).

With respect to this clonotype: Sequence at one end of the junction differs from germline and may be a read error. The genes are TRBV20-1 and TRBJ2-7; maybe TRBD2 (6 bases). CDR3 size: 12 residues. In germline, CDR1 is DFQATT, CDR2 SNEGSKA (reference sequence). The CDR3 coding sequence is TGCAGTGCCAGAGTGGGGGGTTACGAGCAGTACTTC. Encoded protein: CSARVGGYEQYF.

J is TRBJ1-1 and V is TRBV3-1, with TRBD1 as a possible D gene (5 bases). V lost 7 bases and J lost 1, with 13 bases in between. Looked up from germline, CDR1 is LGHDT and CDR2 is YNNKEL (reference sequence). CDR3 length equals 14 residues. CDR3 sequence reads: CASTPSGGNTEAFF. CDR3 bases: TGTGCCAGCACCCCGAGCGGGGGGAACACTGAAGCTTTCTTT.

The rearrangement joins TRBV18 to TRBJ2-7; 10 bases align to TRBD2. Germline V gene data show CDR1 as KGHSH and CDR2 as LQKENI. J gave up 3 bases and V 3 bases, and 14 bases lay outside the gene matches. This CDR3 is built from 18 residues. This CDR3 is CASSPGSGTSVPLYEQYF. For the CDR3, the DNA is TGTGCCAGCTCACCCGGTTCCGGGACTAGCGTGCCCCTCTACGAGCAGTACTTC.

CDR3 loop: CAIRAGTGQESPQSLHF. CDR3 in DNA: TGTGCCATCAGGGCCGGGACAGGTCAAGAATCCCCCCAATCCCTCCACTTT. V usage is TRBV10-3 and J usage is TRBJ1-6; 8 bases line up with TRBD1. The germline V gene has CDR1 ENHRY and CDR2 SYGVKD. V lost 6 bases and J lost 14; bases outside the gene matches: 21. This CDR3 is 17 amino acids long.

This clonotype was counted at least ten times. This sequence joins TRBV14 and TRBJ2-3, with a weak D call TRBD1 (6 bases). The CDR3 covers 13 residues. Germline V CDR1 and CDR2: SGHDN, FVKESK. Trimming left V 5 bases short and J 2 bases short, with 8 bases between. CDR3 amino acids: CASSWDNTDTQYF. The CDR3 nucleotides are TGTGCCAGCAGCTGGGACAACACAGATACGCAGTATTTT.

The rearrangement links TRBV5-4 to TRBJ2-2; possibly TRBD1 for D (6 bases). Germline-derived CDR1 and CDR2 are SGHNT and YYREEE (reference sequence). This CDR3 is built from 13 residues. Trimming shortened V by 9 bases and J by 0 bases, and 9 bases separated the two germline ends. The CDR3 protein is CATGQSNTGELFF. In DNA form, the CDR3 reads TGTGCCACCGGACAGTCGAACACCGGGGAGCTGTTTTTT.

CDR3 sequence: CASRRKATTDTQYF. CDR3 sequence (DNA): TGTGCCAGCAGACGGAAGGCGACCACAGATACGCAGTATTTT. V and J are TRBV28 and TRBJ2-3; no clear D. V lost 6 bases and J lost 2, with 12 bases in between. CDR3 length: 14 residues. The germline CDR1 and CDR2 sequences are MDHEN and SYDVKM.

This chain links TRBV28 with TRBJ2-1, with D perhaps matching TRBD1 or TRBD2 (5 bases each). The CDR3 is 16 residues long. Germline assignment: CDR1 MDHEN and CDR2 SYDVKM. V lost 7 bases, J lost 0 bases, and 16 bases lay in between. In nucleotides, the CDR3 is TGTGCCAGCATCCGGGACCGACCTAGCTCCTACAATGAGCAGTTCTTC. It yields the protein CASIRDRPSSYNEQFF.

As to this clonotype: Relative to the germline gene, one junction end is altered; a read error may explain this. Here the CDR3 reads CASSLDVAGNEQFF. The DNA of the CDR3 is TGTGCCAGCAGCTTAGACGTAGCCGGCAATGAGCAGTTCTTC. The chain links TRBV12-3 or TRBV12-4 to TRBJ2-1; the D is unclear. CDR3 length: 14 residues.

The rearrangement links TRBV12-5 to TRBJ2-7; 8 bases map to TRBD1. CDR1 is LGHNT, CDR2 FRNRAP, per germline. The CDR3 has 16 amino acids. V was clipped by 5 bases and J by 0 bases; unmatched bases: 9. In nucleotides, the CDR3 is TGTGCTAGTGGTCCAAGGACAGGGCCGAGCTCCTACGAGCAGTACTTC. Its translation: CASGPRTGPSSYEQYF.

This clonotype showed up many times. The CDR3 nucleotides are TGTGCCAGTTCCTACCGGGGGGATGGCTACACCTTC. Its protein is CASSYRGDGYTF. The chain links TRBV19 to TRBJ1-2; TRBD1 is a possible D gene (5 bases). CDR1 is LNHDA and CDR2 is SQIVND in the germline V gene (reference sequence). Trimming took 8 bases from V and 6 from J, leaving 13 bases between them. The CDR3 is made up of 12 amino acids.

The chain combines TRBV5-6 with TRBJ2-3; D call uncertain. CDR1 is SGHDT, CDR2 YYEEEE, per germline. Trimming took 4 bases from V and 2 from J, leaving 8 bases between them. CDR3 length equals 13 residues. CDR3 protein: CASSRTVTDTQYF. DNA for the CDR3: TGTGCCAGCAGCCGAACAGTCACAGATACGCAGTATTTT.

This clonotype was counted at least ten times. The CDR3 sequence: CASSPSTDSSYEQYF. The CDR3 DNA reads as TGTGCCAGCTCACCATCAACAGATAGCTCCTACGAGCAGTACTTC. The rearrangement joins TRBV18 to TRBJ2-7, with unresolved D. Per germline, CDR1 KGHSH and CDR2 LQKENI. The CDR3 sequence is 15 residues long. V was cut by 2 bases and J by 0 bases, with 11 bases left in between.

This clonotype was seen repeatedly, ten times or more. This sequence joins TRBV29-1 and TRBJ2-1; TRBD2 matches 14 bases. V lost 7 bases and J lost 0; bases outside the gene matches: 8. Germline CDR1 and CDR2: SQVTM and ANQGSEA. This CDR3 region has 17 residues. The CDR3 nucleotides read TGCAGCGCAAAGACTAGCGGGAGGGGGAGCTCCTACAATGAGCAGTTCTTC. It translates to CSAKTSGRGSSYNEQFF.